Below, 13 T cell receptor beta chains from the same sample are listed, as sequenced in a study of PD-1 and CTLA-4 blockade in melanoma (dated by TCRdb to 2020 to 2023). Library construction relied on the immunoSEQ multiplex PCR assay. TCRdb's version of the immuneACCESS table is confined to in-frame rearrangements and falls short of the full clone set. An unresolved V gene accounts for under half of the shortfall where checked; the remainder is of unknown origin. The sample table records around 32,000 clones; about 88% of these occur just once. Of the sample, around 8.5% is held by the ten largest clones. Here the sequenced sample was CD8+ T cells from peripheral blood, taken before anti-PD-1 treatment. The receptors here all came from a human donor with melanoma.

V and J are TRBV29-1 and TRBJ2-1, with TRBD2 matching over 8 bases. Germline V lookup: CDR1 SQVTM, CDR2 ANQGSEA. The V and J ends lost 0 bases and 5 bases, in that order; junction bases with no gene match: 18. CDR3 size: 19 residues. The CDR3 reads CSVEDLFSGTSDFDNEQFF. CDR3 DNA sequence: TGCAGCGTTGAAGATCTATTTAGCGGGACCAGCGATTTCGACAATGAGCAGTTCTTC.

This clone has a single count. The chain combines TRBV13 with TRBJ2-2; D is perhaps TRBD2 (6 bases). Germline loops: CDR1 PRHDT, CDR2 FYEKMQ (reference sequence). The V and J ends lost 4 bases and 8 bases respectively, with 20 bases between them. The CDR3 is 16 amino acids. CDR3 in DNA: TGTGCCAGCAGCTCCGCCAGGGCGGGAATGGAGGGGGAGCTGTTTTTT. This gives the protein CASSSARAGMEGELFF.

A few counts support this clone. The chain recombines TRBV28 with TRBJ1-6, with D maybe TRBD1 (5 bases). V shed 4 bases and J shed 9 bases, with 16 bases lying between them. This CDR3 is built from 15 residues. Germline V lookup: CDR1 MDHEN, CDR2 SYDVKM. CDR3 coding DNA: TGTGCCAGCAGTTACCCCTGGGGGTCGGGTTCACCCCTCCACTTT. It is translated as CASSYPWGSGSPLHF.

In its sample, this clone was seen a few times. The chain employs TRBV9 and TRBJ2-7; D is uncertain. V gave up 4 bases and J gave up 5 bases, with 16 bases separating them. Germline-derived CDR1 and CDR2 are SGDLS and YYNGEE. This CDR3 is 14 amino acids long. The CDR3 region has the DNA TGTGCCAGCAGCCCTAGTAATGGGCAGAACGAGCAGTACTTC. It translates to CASSPSNGQNEQYF.

This rearrangement joins TRBV20-1 to TRBJ2-1, with D possibly being TRBD2 (5 bases). The CDR3 extends over 11 amino acids. Trimming took off 0 bases at V and 9 bases at J, with 6 bases between the two ends. Germline V gene data show CDR1 as DFQATT and CDR2 as SNEGSKA (reference sequence). The CDR3 DNA follows: TGCAGTGCTAGAGAGGCGGGTGAGCAGTTCTTC. It encodes CSAREAGEQFF.

The genes are TRBV13 and TRBJ1-1; D might be TRBD1 (6 bases). The CDR3 has 13 amino acids. The V gene's germline CDR1 is PRHDT and CDR2 FYEKMQ (reference sequence). Trimming shortened V by 5 bases and J by 5 bases, and 12 bases separated the two germline ends. CDR3 nucleotide sequence: TGTGCCAGCAGCCCACAGGGAGGGACTGAAGCTTTCTTT. As protein: CASSPQGGTEAFF.

V usage is TRBV5-4 and J usage is TRBJ2-5; the match to TRBD1 covers 10 bases. Germline V gene sequence: CDR1 SGHNT, CDR2 YYREEE (reference sequence). There are 15 residues in the CDR3. After removal of 4 bases from V and 3 bases from J, the junction contained 6 bases not matched to a gene. In DNA form, the CDR3 reads TGTGCCAGCAGCCCGTGGGACAGGGGAGAAGAGACCCAGTACTTC. Protein: CASSPWDRGEETQYF.

The chain links TRBV13 to TRBJ2-1; the D gene is possibly TRBD1 (5 bases). Between the trimmed V and J ends, which lost 2 bases and 0 bases, there was a span of 8 bases. From germline, CDR1 is PRHDT and CDR2 FYEKMQ (reference sequence). The CDR3 length is 15 residues. The CDR3, as DNA: TGTGCCAGCAGCTTAAGTGGACACTCCTACAATGAGCAGTTCTTC. It codes for CASSLSGHSYNEQFF. Using reference TRBV13 and TRBJ2-1 for the parts outside the CDR3, the full variable domain is AAGVIQSPRHLIKEKRETATLKCYPIPRHDTVYWYQQGPGQDPQFLISFYEKMQSDKGSIPDRFSAQQFSDYHSELNMSSLELGDSALYFCASSLSGHSYNEQFFGPGTRLTVL.

The rearrangement joins TRBV20-1 to TRBJ2-1, with 8 positions matching TRBD2. Looked up from germline, CDR1 is DFQATT and CDR2 is SNEGSKA (reference sequence). V lost 6 bases to trimming and J lost 7 bases; unmatched junction nucleotides: 2. The CDR3 is 11 amino acids. In DNA, the CDR3 is TGCAGTGCCGGCGGGGGGAATGAGCAGTTCTTC. It encodes CSAGGGNEQFF.

The chain uses TRBV11-3 and TRBJ2-1; D gene uncertain. In germline, CDR1 is SGHNT, CDR2 YENEEA. V dropped 1 base and J dropped 4 bases, with 11 bases sitting between them. The length of the CDR3 is 15 residues. The CDR3 coding sequence is TGTGCCAGCAGCTTAGGGCCTGAGGAGTACAATGAGCAGTTCTTC. Its protein is CASSLGPEEYNEQFF.

This clone was detected only a few times. The CDR3 is CASSFPLQPQHF. The CDR3 nucleotides are TGTGCCAGCAGCTTCCCGCTTCAGCCCCAGCATTTT. The chain combines TRBV7-8 with TRBJ1-5; D is ambiguous. Looked up from germline, CDR1 is SGHVS and CDR2 is FQNEAQ. The CDR3 is made up of 12 amino acids. Between the trimmed V and J ends, which lost 3 bases and 6 bases, there was a span of 6 bases.

The chain employs TRBV6-5 and TRBJ2-2; 9 positions match TRBD1. Germline trimming cut 2 bases from V and 5 bases from J; bases unmatched to any gene: 3. The CDR3 runs 15 residues. From germline, CDR1 is MNHEY and CDR2 SVGAGI. CDR3 sequence reads: CASSYGDRETGELFF. The CDR3, as DNA: TGTGCCAGCAGTTACGGGGACAGGGAAACCGGGGAGCTGTTTTTT.

This chain joins TRBV7-3 and TRBJ2-1; no clear D gene. V shed 5 bases and J shed 0 bases, with 23 bases lying between them. CDR3 length: 19 residues. Per the germline V gene, CDR1 is SGHTA and CDR2 is FQGTGA. The CDR3 DNA reads TGTGCCAGCAGCCTATATAGTTCGGTACAGCTATCCTCCTACAATGAGCAGTTCTTC. This encodes CASSLYSSVQLSSYNEQFF.